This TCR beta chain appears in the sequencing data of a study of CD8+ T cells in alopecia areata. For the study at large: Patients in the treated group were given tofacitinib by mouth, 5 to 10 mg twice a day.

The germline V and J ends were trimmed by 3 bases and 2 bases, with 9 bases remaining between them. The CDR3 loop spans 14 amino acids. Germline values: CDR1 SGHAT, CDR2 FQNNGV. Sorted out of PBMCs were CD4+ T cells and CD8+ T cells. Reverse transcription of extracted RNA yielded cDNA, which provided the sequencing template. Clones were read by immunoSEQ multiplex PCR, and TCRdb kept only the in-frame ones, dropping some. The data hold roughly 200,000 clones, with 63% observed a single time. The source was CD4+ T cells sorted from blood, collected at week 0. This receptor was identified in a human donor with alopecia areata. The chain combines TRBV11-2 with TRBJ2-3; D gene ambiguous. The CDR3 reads CASSLTGHTDTQYF. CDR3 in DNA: TGTGCCAGCAGCTTGACCGGGCACACAGATACGCAGTATTTT.